This record covers a single TCR beta chain. These data originate in a study of radiotherapy plus CTLA-4 blockade in lung cancer. This table comes from immunoSEQ multiplex PCR, and its TCRdb copy is limited to in-frame clones, with some not included. The table has tens of thousands of clones, around 80% seen once; the top ten hold about 10%. The germline gives CDR1 WNHNN, CDR2 SYGVQD (reference sequence). CDR3 length: 14 amino acids. V was shortened by 6 bases and J by 5 bases, with 17 bases between the two germline ends. The V and J genes are TRBV10-1 and TRBJ2-7; maybe TRBD1 (6 bases). This specimen consisted of peripheral blood, obtained from a patient treated with radiotherapy plus ipilimumab. The clonotype originates from a human donor with non-small cell lung cancer who had a complete response to radiotherapy plus ipilimumab. The CDR3 nucleotides are TGCGCCAGCAGCCCAGGGACACGAGGCGACGAGCAGTACTTC. Amino acids: CASSPGTRGDEQYF.